Following are 16 T cell receptor beta chains from one sample sequenced in a study of cytomegalovirus exposure and HLA in healthy donors. Profiled with immunoSEQ multiplex PCR; TCRdb holds only in-frame clones, not every one. The sample contains approximately 100,000 clones, approximately 93% of which appear only once. Sequenced material: PBMCs. The origin of the receptors is a woman aged 30 to 39 in good health and CMV-seropositive.

The gene calls are TRBV25-1 and TRBJ2-3; D may be TRBD2 (6 bases). CDR3 length: 13 amino acids. CDR1 and CDR2 from the germline V gene are MGHDK and SYGVNS. V lost 7 bases and J 4 bases, leaving 12 bases between the germline ends. The CDR3 DNA reads TGTGCCAGCACTGACCCTAGCGCAGATACGCAGTATTTT. Translating gives CASTDPSADTQYF.

The rearrangement uses TRBV27 and TRBJ2-3; 10 bases are a match to TRBD2. Trimming removed 6 bases from V and 0 bases from J; junction bases left unmatched: 0. Germline-derived CDR1 and CDR2 are MNHEY and SMNVEV (reference sequence). The CDR3 is made up of 14 amino acids. The CDR3, as DNA: TGTGCCAGCAGGACTAGCGGGAGCACAGATACGCAGTATTTT. Translation: CASRTSGSTDTQYF.

The chain combines TRBV28 with TRBJ2-1; a possible D gene is TRBD2 (6 bases). Between the trimmed V and J ends, which lost 6 bases and 0 bases, there was a span of 15 bases. CDR3 size: 16 residues. Germline CDR1 and CDR2: MDHEN and SYDVKM. The CDR3 DNA is TGTGCCAGCAGGACTAGGGGCGGTAGCTCCTACAATGAGCAGTTCTTC. Its translation: CASRTRGGSSYNEQFF.

The genes are TRBV6-4 and TRBJ2-3; 8 bases align to TRBD1. CDR1 is MRHNA, CDR2 SNTAGT, per germline. With 5 bases clipped from V and 4 bases from J, the junction kept 8 bases outside the gene matches. This CDR3 region has 15 residues. CDR3 DNA: TGTGCCAGCAGTTGGACAGGGAGCAAAGCAGATACGCAGTATTTT. It is translated as CASSWTGSKADTQYF.

V usage is TRBV5-4 and J usage is TRBJ2-4; D is unclear. Germline CDR1 is SGHNT and CDR2 is YYREEE (reference sequence). The CDR3 loop spans 17 amino acids. V dropped 5 bases and J dropped 0 bases, with 18 bases sitting between them. The CDR3 here is CASSLDNPTAAKNIQYF. The CDR3 nucleotides are TGTGCCAGCAGTTTAGACAACCCTACGGCAGCCAAAAACATTCAGTACTTC.

This chain uses TRBV28 with TRBJ2-3, with TRBD2 matching 13 bases. Losses at the gene ends were 1 base for V and 5 bases for J; bases not matched to a gene: 3. The CDR3 contains 16 residues. The germline V gene encodes CDR1 MDHEN and CDR2 SYDVKM. The CDR3 DNA is TGTGCCAGCAGTTTATTACTAGCGGGAGGGCTAGATACGCAGTATTTT. Translation gives CASSLLLAGGLDTQYF. The full variable domain, completed using reference TRBV28 and TRBJ2-3, is DVKVTQSSRYLVKRTGEKVFLECVQDMDHENMFWYRQDPGLGLRLIYFSYDVKMKEKGDIPEGYSVSREKKERFSLILESASTNQTSMYLCASSLLLAGGLDTQYFGPGTRLTVL.

The chain links TRBV28 to TRBJ2-2; tentative D call: TRBD1 (6 bases). This CDR3 has 15 amino acids. CDR1 MDHEN and CDR2 SYDVKM come from the germline V gene. Trimming removed 2 bases from V and 6 bases from J, with 13 bases in between. CDR3 amino acids: CASSLRGGRSGELFF. CDR3 nucleotides: TGTGCCAGCAGTTTAAGAGGGGGTCGGTCCGGGGAGCTGTTTTTT. The full variable domain, rest sourced from reference TRBV28 and TRBJ2-2, is DVKVTQSSRYLVKRTGEKVFLECVQDMDHENMFWYRQDPGLGLRLIYFSYDVKMKEKGDIPEGYSVSREKKERFSLILESASTNQTSMYLCASSLRGGRSGELFFGEGSRLTVL.

The rearrangement joins TRBV6-1 to TRBJ2-5, with 12 bases fitting TRBD2. After removal of 6 bases from V and 9 bases from J, the junction contained 8 bases not matched to a gene. Per germline, CDR1 MNHNS and CDR2 SASEGT. The CDR3 is 14 residues long. The CDR3 region has the DNA TGTGCCAGCAGAAGGACTAGCGGGGAAGGGGCCCAGTACTTC. Its translation: CASRRTSGEGAQYF.

The chain recombines TRBV12-5 with TRBJ1-5; D remains unclear. V dropped 7 bases and J dropped 7 bases, with 11 bases sitting between them. The CDR3 extends over 12 amino acids. Looked up from germline, CDR1 is LGHNT and CDR2 is FRNRAP. CDR3 DNA sequence: TGTGCTAGTGCCTCGCCGGGGCAGCCCCAGCATTTT. Encoded protein: CASASPGQPQHF.

The genes are TRBV4-1 and TRBJ2-7; D may be TRBD2 (6 bases). From germline, CDR1 is MGHRA and CDR2 YSYEKL. The V and J ends lost 0 bases and 3 bases respectively, with 15 bases between them. This CDR3 contains 16 residues. CDR3 loop: CASSQDGSLGGYEQYF. For the CDR3, the DNA is TGCGCCAGCAGCCAAGATGGGAGTTTGGGGGGCTACGAGCAGTACTTC.

This chain uses TRBV28 with TRBJ2-1; D might be TRBD2 (6 bases). The V gene's germline CDR1 is MDHEN and CDR2 SYDVKM. The CDR3 extends over 17 amino acids. V lost 2 bases and J 8 bases, leaving 22 bases between the germline ends. DNA for the CDR3: TGTGCCAGCAGTTTAATCCCTAGCGCGGGTTTTTTCGATGAGCAGTTCTTC. Translation gives CASSLIPSAGFFDEQFF.

The CDR3 coding sequence is TGTGCCAGCAGCCACAGGATGCTCTCTGGAAACACCATATATTTT. Translated, it gives CASSHRMLSGNTIYF. V gene TRBV7-9 combines with J gene TRBJ1-3, with D perhaps matching TRBD1 (5 bases). Trimming took 5 bases from V and 0 from J, leaving 11 bases between them. CDR3 size: 15 residues. Germline-derived CDR1 and CDR2 are SEHNR and FQNEAQ (reference sequence).

The chain has TRBV7-3 and TRBJ2-1; D remains unclear. Germline lookup yields CDR1 SGHTA and CDR2 FQGTGA. V was clipped by 2 bases and J by 7 bases, with 6 bases between them. The CDR3 sequence is 12 residues long. In DNA, the CDR3 is TGTGCCAGCAGCTTACAAGAGAATGAGCAGTTCTTC. Protein product: CASSLQENEQFF. Full variable domain (rest looked up from reference TRBV7-3 and TRBJ2-1): GAGVSQTPSNKVTEKGKYVELRCDPISGHTALYWYRQSLGQGPEFLIYFQGTGAADDSGLPNDRFFAVRPEGSVSTLKIQRTERGDSAVYLCASSLQENEQFFGPGTRLTVL.

V and J are TRBV19 and TRBJ1-5; the match to TRBD1 covers 7 bases. CDR1 is LNHDA and CDR2 is SQIVND in the germline V gene (reference sequence). The CDR3 sequence is 14 residues long. J lost 7 bases, V lost 4 bases, and 7 bases had no gene match. The CDR3 DNA follows: TGTGCCAGTAGTACGACAGGGACTGCCCAGCCCCAGCATTTT. Encoded protein: CASSTTGTAQPQHF.

This clone was detected once. The gene calls are TRBV11-2 and TRBJ1-4, with D maybe TRBD1 (5 bases). The germline V gene has CDR1 SGHAT and CDR2 FQNNGV. V shed 7 bases and J shed 1 base, with 13 bases lying between them. This CDR3 has 15 amino acids. CDR3 DNA: TGTGCCAGCACCGTCAGTCAGGGAACTAATGAAAAACTGTTTTTT. This encodes CASTVSQGTNEKLFF. The whole variable domain, remainder taken from reference TRBV11-2 and TRBJ1-4, is EAGVAQSPRYKIIEKRQSVAFWCNPISGHATLYWYQQILGQGPKLLIQFQNNGVVDDSQLPKDRFSAERLKGVDSTLKIQPAKLEDSAVYLCASTVSQGTNEKLFFGSGTQLSVL.

The chain is built from TRBV30 and TRBJ1-4; D gene unclear. The ends were cut back, 4 bases at V and 4 bases at J, with 22 bases in the middle. This CDR3 contains 17 residues. The germline CDR1 and CDR2 sequences are GTSNPN and SVGIG (reference sequence). The DNA of the CDR3 is TGTGCCTGGAATCTGGGAGCCCCACGGGTCTATAATGAAAAACTGTTTTTT. This encodes CAWNLGAPRVYNEKLFF. The full variable domain, with the rest looked up from reference TRBV30 and TRBJ1-4, is SQTIHQWPATLVQPVGSPLSLECTVEGTSNPNLYWYRQAAGRGLQLLFYSVGIGQISSEVPQNLSASRPQDRQFILSSKKLLLSDSGFYLCAWNLGAPRVYNEKLFFGSGTQLSVL.